This T cell receptor beta chain was captured by sequencing in a study of CD8+ T cells in alopecia areata. Study-wide results and caveats: Among the top 100, expanded CD8+ clones were significantly decreased by tofacitinib, as was scalp clonality. Clonality was higher in lesional than normal scalp, especially in alopecia totalis/universalis.

With respect to this clone: What it recognizes is unknown.

Isolated RNA was reverse transcribed into cDNA used as the sequencing template. TCRdb's copy holds only in-frame clones and misses some; the assay was immunoSEQ multiplex PCR. The table includes some 110,000 clones, less than 75% detected once. Germline-derived CDR1 and CDR2 are SQVTM and ANQGSEA. There are 12 residues in the CDR3. Trimming stripped 5 bases from V and 4 bases from J, with 11 bases between. Treatment here: oral pan-JAK inhibitor, 5-10 mg twice daily. Sequenced material: CD8+ T cells sorted from blood, taken at week 24, from a patient treated with tofacitinib. The receptor's source is a human donor with alopecia areata. The chain links TRBV29-1 to TRBJ1-2, with unresolved D. The CDR3 DNA reads as TGCAGCGTTTTTCTCCTTCTCTATGGCTACACCTTC. Translated, it gives CSVFLLLYGYTF.